These 18 T cell receptor beta chains were sequenced from one sample in a study of blood T cell repertoires in COVID-19. Data came from immunoSEQ multiplex PCR; TCRdb stores just in-frame clones and leaves some out. This table has about 76,000 clones, roughly 84% appearing once. Sequenced input: peripheral blood. The receptors originated from a woman aged 80 or older with active or convalescent COVID-19.

The chain links TRBV19 to TRBJ1-5; TRBD1 is a possible D gene (6 bases). V lost 4 bases, J lost 9 bases, and 13 bases lay in between. CDR3 length equals 13 residues. Germline V gene sequence: CDR1 LNHDA, CDR2 SQIVND (reference sequence). The CDR3 here is CASSRQAAWPQHF. Here the CDR3 DNA reads TGTGCCAGTAGTAGACAGGCCGCGTGGCCCCAGCATTTT. The complete variable domain, with remaining parts taken from reference TRBV19 and TRBJ1-5, reads DGGITQSPKYLFRKEGQNVTLSCEQNLNHDAMYWYRQDPGQGLRLIYYSQIVNDFQKGDIAEGYSVSREKKESFPLTVTSAQKNPTAFYLCASSRQAAWPQHFGDGTRLSIL.

The chain recombines TRBV15 with TRBJ1-1; 7 nucleotides align to TRBD1. Per the germline V gene, CDR1 is LNHNV and CDR2 is YYDKDF (reference sequence). This CDR3 has 12 amino acids. The V gene end was trimmed by 9 bases and the J gene end by 7 bases; junction bases not matched to a gene: 8. This chain's CDR3 is CATQGGADEAFF. The CDR3 bases are TGTGCCACTCAAGGGGGCGCAGATGAAGCTTTCTTT.

The chain joins TRBV28 to TRBJ2-7; 9 positions agree with TRBD1. Germline trimming cut 6 bases from V and 8 bases from J; bases unmatched to any gene: 11. The CDR3 is 14 amino acids. Germline assignment: CDR1 MDHEN and CDR2 SYDVKM. As DNA, the CDR3 is TGTGCCAGCAGACAACAGGGGGCAGGTGGTAAGCAGTACTTC. Its translation is CASRQQGAGGKQYF.

This rearrangement joins TRBV6-5 to TRBJ1-1; tentative D call: TRBD1 (5 bases). Germline assignment: CDR1 MNHEY and CDR2 SVGAGI. The V end lost 2 bases, the J end lost 1 base, and 8 bases lay between the germline ends. CDR3 size: 14 residues. The CDR3 reads CASSYGAGNTEAFF. The CDR3 region has the DNA TGTGCCAGCAGTTACGGGGCAGGGAACACTGAAGCTTTCTTT.

This clone was found a few times. The chain is built from TRBV9 and TRBJ2-2; 8 nucleotides align to TRBD2. Germline CDR1 is SGDLS and CDR2 is YYNGEE. The J segment lost 6 bases and the V segment lost 3 bases, leaving 7 bases of the junction unmatched. The CDR3 covers 15 residues. CDR3 in DNA: TGTGCCAGCAGCGGAACGGGGGGGCGCTCCGGGGAGCTGTTTTTT. This sequence encodes CASSGTGGRSGELFF.

In DNA, the CDR3 is TGTGCCAGCAGTTCATCCGGGACAGGGTTTAACACTGAAGCTTTCTTT. Translated, it gives CASSSSGTGFNTEAFF. The chain has TRBV28 and TRBJ1-1; the match to TRBD1 covers 9 bases. Trimming removed 4 bases from V and 2 bases from J; junction bases left unmatched: 8. Germline V lookup: CDR1 MDHEN, CDR2 SYDVKM. The CDR3 has 16 amino acids.

In its sample, this clone was seen once. V usage is TRBV9 and J usage is TRBJ1-2; TRBD1 might be the D (5 bases). Germline V lookup: CDR1 SGDLS, CDR2 YYNGEE. V lost 2 bases to trimming and J lost 4 bases, with 12 bases between them. The CDR3 length is 14 residues. The CDR3, as DNA: TGTGCCAGCAGCGTCCAACAGGTCGCCTATGGCTACACCTTC. Encoded protein: CASSVQQVAYGYTF.

The genes are TRBV9 and TRBJ2-2, with 11 positions matching TRBD2. CDR3 size: 16 residues. V lost 4 bases and J lost 4; bases outside the gene matches: 6. Germline CDR1 and CDR2: SGDLS and YYNGEE. CDR3 sequence: CASSPSGGLTTGELFF. The CDR3 region has the DNA TGTGCCAGCAGCCCTAGCGGGGGGCTAACCACCGGGGAGCTGTTTTTT.

The chain uses TRBV5-3 and TRBJ1-5; D is perhaps TRBD1 (5 bases). TRBV5-3 is identified as an open reading frame with a role that is uncertain. Trimming removed 4 bases at V and 2 bases at J, with 22 bases between. The CDR3 totals 18 residues. As DNA, the CDR3 is TGTGCCAGAAGCGGAGGGGCGGGGATCCACTACGGCAATCAGCCCCAGCATTTT. Encoded protein: CARSGGAGIHYGNQPQHF.

V gene TRBV30 combines with J gene TRBJ1-2; a possible D gene is TRBD1 (5 bases). The CDR3 runs 13 residues. Germline V lookup: CDR1 GTSNPN, CDR2 SVGIG (reference sequence). Trimming cost V 2 bases and J 8 bases, with 15 bases left between them. For the CDR3, the DNA is TGTGCCTGGAGTCCCTCCAGGGAAGGGGGCTACACCTTC. It yields the protein CAWSPSREGGYTF.

V usage is TRBV7-2 and J usage is TRBJ2-4; 11 bases line up with TRBD1. V dropped 1 base and J dropped 7; count of bases not matched to a gene: 3. The CDR3 totals 15 residues. CDR1 is SGHTA, CDR2 FQGNSA, per germline. CDR3 in DNA: TGTGCCAGCAGCTTAGATGGGACAGGGGGGAACATTCAGTACTTC. It is translated as CASSLDGTGGNIQYF.

The J gene is TRBJ2-5, the V gene TRBV7-2; 8 positions match TRBD2. The length of the CDR3 is 16 residues. The germline V gene has CDR1 SGHTA and CDR2 FQGNSA. With 2 bases clipped from V and 4 bases from J, the junction kept 9 bases outside the gene matches. The CDR3 DNA reads as TGTGCCAGCAGCTTAAACGCGGGGGGCCTTGGAGAGACCCAGTACTTC. Translating gives CASSLNAGGLGETQYF.

The chain has TRBV18 and TRBJ2-2; tentative D call: TRBD2 (6 bases). V gave up 6 bases and J gave up 6 bases, with 17 bases separating them. The CDR3 has 15 amino acids. The V gene's germline CDR1 is KGHSH and CDR2 LQKENI. The DNA for the CDR3 is TGTGCCAGCTCGGAAGGAGGGACCATGCCCGGGGAGCTGTTTTTT. This encodes CASSEGGTMPGELFF.

The table lists this clone with a few counts. The rearrangement links TRBV5-1 to TRBJ2-1; maybe TRBD1 (6 bases). Germline CDR1 reads SGHRS; CDR2 reads YFSETQ. Trimming took off 4 bases at V and 4 bases at J, with 12 bases between the two ends. CDR3 length: 14 amino acids. For the CDR3, the DNA is TGCGCCAGCAGCCCTGGGACACCGTACAATGAGCAGTTCTTC. As protein: CASSPGTPYNEQFF.

The chain has TRBV4-2 and TRBJ2-3, with 15 bases lining up with TRBD2. Germline-derived CDR1 and CDR2 are LGHNA and YNFKEQ. CDR3 size: 20 residues. V lost 0 bases and J lost 0; bases outside the gene matches: 7. CDR3 protein: CASSQDRGLAGGTSTDTQYF. For the CDR3, the DNA is TGTGCCAGCAGCCAAGATCGGGGACTAGCGGGGGGCACTAGCACAGATACGCAGTATTTT.

The gene calls are TRBV6-1 and TRBJ1-1; 9 nucleotides line up with TRBD1. CDR1 MNHNS and CDR2 SASEGT come from the germline V gene. V was pared by 5 bases and J by 11 bases, with 6 bases of the junction left unmatched. The CDR3 totals 12 residues. The CDR3 sequence: CASSYPQGAAFF. The CDR3 DNA reads TGTGCCAGCAGTTATCCACAGGGGGCCGCTTTCTTT.

V gene TRBV9 combines with J gene TRBJ1-1; D is possibly TRBD1 (6 bases). Deletions cut 0 bases from V and 5 bases from J, with 29 bases between. The CDR3 covers 20 residues. Per germline, CDR1 SGDLS and CDR2 YYNGEE. CDR3 protein: CASSVGDGDIGSGTGTEAFF. CDR3 sequence (DNA): TGTGCCAGCAGCGTAGGAGACGGGGACATTGGGTCCGGAACGGGGACTGAAGCTTTCTTT.

The chain has TRBV6-5 and TRBJ2-7, with TRBD1 as a possible D gene (5 bases). CDR3 length equals 14 residues. V was clipped by 6 bases and J by 3 bases, with 15 bases between them. Looked up from germline, CDR1 is MNHEY and CDR2 is SVGAGI. CDR3 region: CASSPFDSLYEQYF. Here the CDR3 DNA reads TGTGCCAGCAGCCCATTCGACAGCCTCTACGAGCAGTACTTC.